The rows below give T cell receptor beta chains drawn from one sample of a study of CD8+CD57+ T cells in acquired aplastic anemia. Each CDR3 protein gets one entry after TCRdb re-called the reads with MiXCR. This table has some 200,000 distinct CDR3 sequences, roughly 50% appearing once. Sample: sorted CD4+, CD8+, or CD8+CD57+ T cells (not recorded which) from PBMCs. The source of these receptors is a human donor with aplastic anemia. Each CDR3 is given with its conserved first and last residue. Fields, in order: CDR3 length, V gene, D gene, J gene, clone size, CDR3 DNA, CDR3 protein. The D gene is left open where the match is weak. Size tells how often a clone was seen (once, few, many) or the class of an expanded clone, and some rows leave it out.

len: 17; v_gene: TRBV5-4; d_gene: .; j_gene: TRBJ1-1; abundance: .; CDR3nt: TGTGCCAGCAGCTTGGAAGGGGGGATGGGGTTGAACACTGAAGCTTTCTTT; CDR3aa: CASSLEGGMGLNTEAFF
len: 15; v_gene: TRBV7-8; d_gene: TRBD2; j_gene: TRBJ2-1; abundance: .; CDR3nt: TGTGCCAGCAGAGGACTAGCGGGTACCTACAATGAGCAGTTCTTC; CDR3aa: CASRGLAGTYNEQFF
len: 18; v_gene: TRBV12-3/TRBV12-4; d_gene: .; j_gene: TRBJ2-1; abundance: .; CDR3nt: TGTGCCAGCAGTTGGCGAACTAGGACACCCCTCCCGGGGAATGAGCAGTTCTTC; CDR3aa: CASSWRTRTPLPGNEQFF
len: 12; v_gene: TRBV6-1; d_gene: .; j_gene: TRBJ1-4; abundance: many; CDR3nt: TGTGCCAGCAGGGCCGCTAATGAAAAACTGTTTTTT; CDR3aa: CASRAANEKLFF
len: 16; v_gene: TRBV7-3; d_gene: TRBD2; j_gene: TRBJ2-1; abundance: .; CDR3nt: TGTGCCAGCAGCCCCTCTAGCGGGGGGGCCTACAATGAGCAGTTCTTC; CDR3aa: CASSPSSGGAYNEQFF
len: 13; v_gene: TRBV18; d_gene: .; j_gene: TRBJ2-2; abundance: few; CDR3nt: TGTGCCAGCTCACCACTTAATACCGGGGAGCTGTTTTTT; CDR3aa: CASSPLNTGELFF
len: 14; v_gene: TRBV4-1; d_gene: .; j_gene: TRBJ2-1; abundance: .; CDR3nt: TGCGCCAGCAGCCAAGTTGACGGATACAATGAGCAGTTCTTC; CDR3aa: CASSQVDGYNEQFF
len: 12; v_gene: TRBV29-1; d_gene: TRBD1; j_gene: TRBJ1-1; abundance: .; CDR3nt: TGCAGCGTTGGGACAGGGCCCACTGAAGCTTTCTTT; CDR3aa: CSVGTGPTEAFF
len: 17; v_gene: TRBV10-3; d_gene: TRBD2; j_gene: TRBJ2-3; abundance: few; CDR3nt: TGTGCCAGCAGTTCCCCCCGGGGGCGGGAGGACACAGATACGCAGTATTTT; CDR3aa: CASSSPRGREDTDTQYF
len: 14; v_gene: TRBV7-3; d_gene: TRBD2; j_gene: TRBJ2-1; abundance: few; CDR3nt: TGTGCCAGCACCACTGGGGGGGTCCTCAATGAGCAGTTCTTC; CDR3aa: CASTTGGVLNEQFF
len: 15; v_gene: TRBV20-1; d_gene: .; j_gene: TRBJ1-6; abundance: few; CDR3nt: TGCAGTGCTAGAGATCTTGGCAGGGATAATTCACCCCTCCACTTT; CDR3aa: CSARDLGRDNSPLHF
len: 13; v_gene: TRBV5-8; d_gene: TRBD1; j_gene: TRBJ1-2; abundance: many; CDR3nt: TGTGCCAGCAGCCCGACAGGGGGACGAGGCTACACCTTC; CDR3aa: CASSPTGGRGYTF
len: 12; v_gene: TRBV2; d_gene: .; j_gene: TRBJ1-6; abundance: .; CDR3nt: TGTGCCAGCAGGTCGGAGGGAGGACTCCTTCACTTT; CDR3aa: CASRSEGGLLHF